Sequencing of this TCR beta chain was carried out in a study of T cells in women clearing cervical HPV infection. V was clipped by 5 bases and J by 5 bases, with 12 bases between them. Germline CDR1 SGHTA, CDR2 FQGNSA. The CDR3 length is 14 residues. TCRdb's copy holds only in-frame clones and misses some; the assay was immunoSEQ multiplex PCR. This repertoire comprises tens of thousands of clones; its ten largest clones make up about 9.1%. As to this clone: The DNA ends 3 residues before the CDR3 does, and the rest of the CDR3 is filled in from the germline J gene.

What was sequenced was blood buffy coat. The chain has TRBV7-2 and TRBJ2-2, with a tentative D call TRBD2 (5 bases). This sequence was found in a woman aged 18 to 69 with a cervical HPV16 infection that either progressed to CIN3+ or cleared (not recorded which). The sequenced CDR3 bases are TGTGCCAGCAGCAGCCTGCCGGGGACCGGGGAG. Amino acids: CASSSLPGTGE. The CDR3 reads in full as CASSSLPGTGELFF.